Shown below are 25 T cell receptor beta chains from a single sample sequenced in a study of cytomegalovirus exposure and HLA in healthy donors (dated 2017 in TCRdb). The library relied on the immunoSEQ multiplex PCR assay. For the multiplex PCR, a mixture combining 60 forward primers for TCR Vbeta segments and 13 reverse primers for TCR Jbeta segments was used. Not all clones reach the TCRdb copy of this immuneACCESS table, which keeps in-frame sequences only. Checked studies attribute under half of the gap to unresolved V genes and leave the rest unexplained. Counted in this sample were around 180,000 clones; around 68% of them appeared once. Clones ranked in the top ten supply approximately 1.5% of the sample. Sample: PBMCs. The receptors here all came from a girl between 10 and 17 years old in good health and CMV-seronegative.

This clone was counted a few times. This sequence joins TRBV15 and TRBJ1-5, with D perhaps matching TRBD1 (5 bases). This CDR3 contains 18 residues. Deletions cut 5 bases from V and 7 bases from J, with 27 bases between. The germline gives CDR1 LNHNV, CDR2 YYDKDF (reference sequence). CDR3 in DNA: TGTGCCACCAGCCTAGACCCTCAGGGAAGGTTGCAGCAGCAGCCCCAGCATTTT. Protein: CATSLDPQGRLQQQPQHF.

The chain combines TRBV9 with TRBJ1-2, with D possibly TRBD1 on 5 matching bases. The V and J ends lost 0 bases and 0 bases respectively, with 15 bases between them. Germline V gives CDR1 SGDLS, CDR2 YYNGEE. CDR3 length: 17 residues. CDR3 protein: CASSVDGGGGANYGYTF. CDR3 DNA sequence: TGTGCCAGCAGCGTAGATGGGGGGGGAGGCGCTAACTATGGCTACACCTTC.

The chain employs TRBV6-6 and TRBJ1-1; TRBD1 agrees at 7 bases. The CDR3 loop spans 13 amino acids. The germline CDR1 and CDR2 sequences are MNHNY and SVGAGI (reference sequence). Trimming removed 6 bases from V and 5 bases from J; junction bases left unmatched: 6. The CDR3 DNA reads as TGTGCCAGCAGGACAGGGCCGCGGACTGAAGCTTTCTTT. This gives the protein CASRTGPRTEAFF.

CDR3 residues: CATSRVQGAPGYEQYF. The CDR3 bases are TGTGCCACCAGCAGGGTACAGGGGGCCCCCGGGTACGAGCAGTACTTC. V gene TRBV15 combines with J gene TRBJ2-5, with TRBD1 matching over 9 bases. The J call may not be correct, given that the DNA end is closer to TRBJ2-7. There are 16 residues in the CDR3. Germline V CDR1 and CDR2: LNHNV, YYDKDF (reference sequence).

The chain carries TRBV4-2 and TRBJ1-5, with TRBD1 matching over 8 bases. Per the germline V gene, CDR1 is LGHNA and CDR2 is YNFKEQ. V shed 3 bases and J 1 base; nucleotides not matched to a gene: 2. This CDR3 comprises 15 residues. Here the CDR3 reads CASSQTGESNQPQHF. CDR3 nucleotide sequence: TGTGCCAGCAGCCAGACAGGGGAAAGCAATCAGCCCCAGCATTTT.

V is TRBV6-1 and J is TRBJ1-2; 11 nucleotides match TRBD1. Unmatched junction bases numbered 5, after V lost 1 base and J lost 1 base. CDR3 size: 17 residues. The germline V gene encodes CDR1 MNHNS and CDR2 SASEGT. The CDR3 DNA follows: TGTGCCAGCAGTGAAGGGACAGGGGGCGCCGATAACTATGGCTACACCTTC. Residues: CASSEGTGGADNYGYTF.

The rearrangement joins TRBV19 to TRBJ1-5; 8 bases line up with TRBD1. The junction had 3 bases not matched to a gene; V was cut back by 0 bases and J by 5 bases. This CDR3 is built from 15 residues. CDR1 is LNHDA, CDR2 SQIVND, per germline (reference sequence). CDR3 residues: CASSIEDRVHQPQHF. DNA for the CDR3: TGTGCCAGTAGTATAGAGGACAGGGTGCATCAGCCCCAGCATTTT.

This chain joins TRBV19 and TRBJ2-2; 10 nucleotides align to TRBD1. With V trimmed by 5 bases and J by 3 bases, 9 bases remained unmatched. Germline-derived CDR1 and CDR2 are LNHDA and SQIVND (reference sequence). This CDR3 is built from 17 residues. For the CDR3, the DNA is TGTGCCAGTAGTGGCGCCGGGACAGGGGTCCACACCGGGGAGCTGTTTTTT. It yields the protein CASSGAGTGVHTGELFF. Full variable domain (rest looked up from reference TRBV19 and TRBJ2-2): DGGITQSPKYLFRKEGQNVTLSCEQNLNHDAMYWYRQDPGQGLRLIYYSQIVNDFQKGDIAEGYSVSREKKESFPLTVTSAQKNPTAFYLCASSGAGTGVHTGELFFGEGSRLTVL.

The CDR3 sequence is CASSPGLARNEQFF. The DNA for the CDR3 is TGTGCCAGCAGCCCAGGACTAGCGCGGAATGAGCAGTTCTTC. V is TRBV7-9 and J is TRBJ2-1; 9 bases are a match to TRBD2. V shed 5 bases, J shed 7 bases, and the junction held 6 bases outside the gene matches. Germline loops: CDR1 SEHNR, CDR2 FQNEAQ (reference sequence). This CDR3 has 14 residues.

The genes are TRBV19 and TRBJ1-4, with unresolved D. V dropped 5 bases and J dropped 12 bases, with 19 bases sitting between them. The germline V gene encodes CDR1 LNHDA and CDR2 SQIVND (reference sequence). This CDR3 contains 14 residues. CDR3 protein: CASSSPGDTQELFF. The CDR3, as DNA: TGTGCCAGTAGTTCACCCGGCGACACCCAGGAACTGTTTTTT.

This chain connects TRBV9 to TRBJ2-3; maybe TRBD2 (6 bases). Trimming removed 6 bases from V and 2 bases from J, with 13 bases in between. The CDR3 has 14 residues. Looked up from germline, CDR1 is SGDLS and CDR2 is YYNGEE. The chain's CDR3 is CASNSGRFTDTQYF. The DNA of the CDR3 is TGTGCCAGCAATAGCGGAAGGTTCACAGATACGCAGTATTTT.

The chain employs TRBV6-1 and TRBJ1-2, with 9 bases fitting TRBD1. The CDR3 covers 17 residues. Germline V gives CDR1 MNHNS, CDR2 SASEGT. V lost 4 bases to trimming and J lost 8 bases; unmatched junction nucleotides: 17. The CDR3 loop reads CASSAYSRDRDLRGYTF. DNA of the CDR3: TGTGCCAGCAGTGCCTACTCCCGGGACAGGGACTTGAGGGGCTACACCTTC.

This clone was detected a few times. The chain is built from TRBV7-2 and TRBJ1-2, with D perhaps matching TRBD1 (5 bases). Trimming took 3 bases from V and 4 from J, leaving 21 bases between them. The length of the CDR3 is 17 residues. Germline values: CDR1 SGHTA, CDR2 FQGNSA. In DNA, the CDR3 is TGTGCCAGCAGCTTCCTAAGAAGGACAACTCCCGGCTATGGCTACACCTTC. Encoded protein: CASSFLRRTTPGYGYTF.

This clone was observed a few times. The chain combines TRBV13 with TRBJ2-7, with TRBD2 as a possible D gene (6 bases). This CDR3 region has 13 residues. V was shortened by 5 bases and J by 6 bases, with 14 bases between the two germline ends. Germline CDR1 PRHDT, CDR2 FYEKMQ (reference sequence). CDR3 bases: TGTGCCAGCAGCCAGACTAGTTTCGGCGAGCAGTACTTC. Translated: CASSQTSFGEQYF.

This clone was recorded a few times. V is TRBV2 and J is TRBJ1-3, with D perhaps matching TRBD1 (6 bases). With 6 bases removed from V and 0 bases from J, the gap between germline ends came to 9 bases. The CDR3 is made up of 14 amino acids. CDR1 and CDR2 (germline): SNHLY, FYNNEI. CDR3 nucleotides: TGTGCCAGCAGGACAGGCGTCTCTGGAAACACCATATATTTT. It translates to CASRTGVSGNTIYF.

The chain is built from TRBV27 and TRBJ1-2; tentatively, D is TRBD1 (5 bases). Between the trimmed V and J ends, which lost 7 bases and 6 bases, there was a span of 15 bases. The CDR3 has 13 residues. Germline-derived CDR1 and CDR2 are MNHEY and SMNVEV (reference sequence). CDR3 coding DNA: TGTGCCAGCACAAGTAGTTGGGGGGATGGCTACACCTTC. Translated: CASTSSWGDGYTF.

This sequence joins TRBV9 and TRBJ1-1; weak D call: TRBD1 (6 bases). V lost 1 base to trimming and J lost 1 base, with 17 bases between them. Germline lookup yields CDR1 SGDLS and CDR2 YYNGEE. The CDR3 totals 17 residues. In nucleotides, the CDR3 is TGTGCCAGCAGCGTAATAGAGGCAGGGGCCCCGAACACTGAAGCTTTCTTT. Its translation: CASSVIEAGAPNTEAFF.

The sample holds one count of this clone. The chain links TRBV6-1 to TRBJ2-1, with D possibly being TRBD1 (6 bases). CDR1 is MNHNS and CDR2 is SASEGT in the germline V gene. Trimming took 10 bases from V and 4 from J, leaving 11 bases between them. The CDR3 totals 12 residues. The CDR3 DNA is TGTGCCACTGGACAGATTTACAATGAGCAGTTCTTC. Its translation: CATGQIYNEQFF.

CDR3 loop: CASMGTGLPAEAFF. The CDR3 DNA reads as TGTGCCAGTATGGGGACAGGTCTCCCCGCTGAAGCTTTCTTT. The chain combines TRBV19 with TRBJ1-1, with TRBD1 matching 8 bases. J gave up 6 bases and V 7 bases, and 10 bases lay outside the gene matches. Germline V gene lookup returns CDR1 LNHDA and CDR2 SQIVND (reference sequence). The CDR3 runs to 14 residues.

This chain's CDR3 is CASSDMWSSDTDTQYF. Here the CDR3 DNA reads TGTGCCAGCAGTGACATGTGGTCTAGCGACACAGATACGCAGTATTTT. The J gene is TRBJ2-3, the V gene TRBV6-4, with D maybe TRBD2 (6 bases). CDR1 MRHNA and CDR2 SNTAGT come from the germline V gene. Trimming left V 2 bases short and J 2 bases short, with 14 bases between. This CDR3 spans 16 amino acids.

The rearrangement uses TRBV5-1 and TRBJ2-7, with 8 bases lining up with TRBD2. This CDR3 has 15 amino acids. Germline V gene data show CDR1 as SGHRS and CDR2 as YFSETQ. Trimming cost V 3 bases and J 3 bases; bases outside gene matches: 8. The CDR3 DNA reads as TGCGCCAGCAGCTACGGTCCGGGACTAGGCTACGAGCAGTACTTC. This gives the protein CASSYGPGLGYEQYF.

The table lists this clone with a few counts. This chain connects TRBV7-9 to TRBJ2-7; 7 bases fit TRBD1. Germline CDR1 reads SEHNR; CDR2 reads FQNEAQ (reference sequence). This CDR3 contains 15 residues. The J segment lost 1 base and the V segment lost 2 bases, leaving 5 bases of the junction unmatched. The CDR3 DNA reads as TGTGCCAGCAGCTTAACCGGGACAGCGTCCTACGAGCAGTACTTC. Translated, it gives CASSLTGTASYEQYF.

V is TRBV5-1 and J is TRBJ2-1; 8 positions match TRBD2. Losses at the gene ends were 4 bases for V and 7 bases for J; bases not matched to a gene: 10. The germline V gene has CDR1 SGHRS and CDR2 YFSETQ. The CDR3 runs to 15 residues. The CDR3 DNA is TGCGCCAGCAGCCCCCCGGGGGGGGTAAGAAATGAGCAGTTCTTC. The encoded protein is CASSPPGGVRNEQFF.

This clone was detected only a few times. The chain has TRBV4-1 and TRBJ2-1; no clear D. Looked up from germline, CDR1 is MGHRA and CDR2 is YSYEKL. The CDR3 length is 11 residues. With 1 base removed from V and 9 bases from J, the gap between germline ends came to 4 bases. CDR3 in DNA: TGCGCCAGCAGCCAAGCTTTTGAGCAGTTCTTC. Its translation is CASSQAFEQFF.

The chain carries TRBV10-1 and TRBJ1-4; no reliable D call. CDR1 and CDR2 from the germline V gene are WNHNN and SYGVQD (reference sequence). The CDR3 runs to 13 residues. Between the trimmed V and J ends, which lost 8 bases and 2 bases, there was a span of 9 bases. The CDR3 coding sequence is TGCGCCAGCCGTTCGGGTACTAATGAAAAACTGTTTTTT. Its protein product is CASRSGTNEKLFF.